These T cell receptor beta chains were read from a single sample in a study of blood T cell repertoires in COVID-19. The assay was immunoSEQ multiplex PCR, and TCRdb's table has in-frame clones only and misses some. Of roughly 230,000 clones listed, about four fifths were seen once; the top ten hold more than 3%. Sequences were obtained from PBMCs or T cells enriched from blood (not recorded which). These receptors came from a woman aged 55-70 years who had recovered from COVID-19. The CDR3 runs from the conserved cysteine through the conserved F or W. The D gene is left open where the match is weak. The listing skips clone size in some rows; elsewhere it reads once, few, many or a size class.

D gene: NA
V gene: TRBV6-6
J gene: TRBJ1-5
clone size: few
CDR3 protein: CASSYTDQPQHF
CDR3 DNA: TGTGCCAGCAGCTATACAGATCAGCCCCAGCATTTT

D gene: TRBD1
V gene: TRBV25-1
J gene: TRBJ2-7
clone size: NA
CDR3 protein: CASSDAGTGDYEQYF
CDR3 DNA: TGTGCCAGCAGTGACGCCGGGACAGGGGATTACGAGCAGTACTTC

D gene: TRBD2
V gene: TRBV23-1
J gene: TRBJ2-3
clone size: NA
CDR3 protein: CASSQGGLASHPNTQYF
CDR3 DNA: TGCGCCAGCAGCCAGGGCGGACTAGCTTCTCACCCGAATACGCAGTATTTT

D gene: TRBD1
V gene: TRBV6-1
J gene: TRBJ2-7
clone size: NA
CDR3 protein: CASSEVRDRGSYEQYF
CDR3 DNA: TGTGCCAGCAGTGAAGTAAGGGACAGGGGCTCCTACGAGCAGTACTTC

D gene: NA
V gene: TRBV11-2
J gene: TRBJ2-4
clone size: once
CDR3 protein: CASSLDWGQGNIQYF
CDR3 DNA: TGTGCCAGCAGCTTAGATTGGGGGCAGGGAAACATTCAGTACTTC

D gene: NA
V gene: TRBV5-1
J gene: TRBJ2-7
clone size: NA
CDR3 protein: CASSWGQGNNEQYF
CDR3 DNA: TGCGCCAGCAGCTGGGGGCAGGGAAATAACGAGCAGTACTTC

D gene: TRBD1
V gene: TRBV19
J gene: TRBJ2-2
clone size: NA
CDR3 protein: CASGLLRGQGFTGELFF
CDR3 DNA: TGTGCCAGTGGCCTCCTAAGAGGACAGGGTTTCACCGGGGAGCTGTTTTTT

D gene: TRBD2
V gene: TRBV9
J gene: TRBJ2-1
clone size: NA
CDR3 protein: CASSTRTSGDSYNEQFF
CDR3 DNA: TGTGCCAGCAGCACGAGAACTAGCGGGGACTCCTACAATGAGCAGTTCTTC

D gene: NA
V gene: TRBV21-1
J gene: TRBJ2-3
clone size: NA
CDR3 protein: CASPILAGGEEDTQYF
CDR3 DNA: TGTGCCAGCCCTATCCTCGCGGGCGGAGAGGAAGATACGCAGTATTTT

D gene: NA
V gene: TRBV27
J gene: TRBJ1-1
clone size: once
CDR3 protein: CASSVEGGTNTEAFF
CDR3 DNA: TGTGCCAGCAGTGTGGAGGGAGGGACGAACACTGAAGCTTTCTTT

D gene: TRBD1
V gene: TRBV25-1
J gene: TRBJ2-7
clone size: few
CDR3 protein: CASSRGTGGSYEQYF
CDR3 DNA: TGTGCCAGCAGTCGAGGGACAGGGGGCTCCTACGAGCAGTACTTC

D gene: NA
V gene: TRBV13
J gene: TRBJ1-4
clone size: NA
CDR3 protein: CASSSPDREKLFF
CDR3 DNA: TGTGCCAGCAGCTCCCCGGACAGAGAAAAACTGTTTTTT

D gene: NA
V gene: TRBV2
J gene: TRBJ2-3
clone size: NA
CDR3 protein: CASSEIRRGHTQYF
CDR3 DNA: TGTGCCAGCAGTGAAATTCGGAGGGGCCATACGCAGTATTTT

D gene: NA
V gene: TRBV12-3/TRBV12-4
J gene: TRBJ1-1
clone size: NA
CDR3 protein: CASSAQENTEAFF
CDR3 DNA: TGTGCCAGCAGTGCCCAGGAGAACACTGAAGCTTTCTTT

D gene: NA
V gene: TRBV25-1
J gene: TRBJ1-3
clone size: NA
CDR3 protein: CASSDAGVGDYTIYF
CDR3 DNA: TGTGCCAGCAGTGATGCAGGGGTCGGTGATTACACCATATATTTT

D gene: TRBD1
V gene: TRBV5-1
J gene: TRBJ1-5
clone size: NA
CDR3 protein: CASSPETGTGDQPQHF
CDR3 DNA: TGCGCCAGCAGCCCAGAAACCGGGACAGGGGATCAGCCCCAGCATTTT

D gene: NA
V gene: TRBV29-1
J gene: TRBJ1-2
clone size: few
CDR3 protein: CSVDSGSTASYGYTF
CDR3 DNA: TGCAGCGTTGATTCTGGGAGTACGGCAAGTTATGGCTACACCTTC

D gene: NA
V gene: TRBV14
J gene: TRBJ1-6
clone size: NA
CDR3 protein: CASSLNPGGNSPLHF
CDR3 DNA: TGTGCCAGCAGCCTAAACCCCGGAGGGAATTCACCCCTCCACTTT

D gene: NA
V gene: TRBV3-1/TRBV3-2
J gene: TRBJ1-1
clone size: NA
CDR3 protein: CASSQVYPVEAFF
CDR3 DNA: TGTGCCAGCAGCCAAGTATATCCAGTTGAAGCTTTCTTT

D gene: TRBD2
V gene: TRBV7-2
J gene: TRBJ2-1
clone size: NA
CDR3 protein: CASSLVSSGRYNEQFF
CDR3 DNA: TGTGCCAGCAGCTTAGTGTCTAGCGGGAGGTACAATGAGCAGTTCTTC

D gene: TRBD1
V gene: TRBV2
J gene: TRBJ1-3
clone size: NA
CDR3 protein: CASKGASSGNTIYF
CDR3 DNA: TGTGCCAGTAAGGGGGCGAGCTCTGGAAACACCATATATTTT

D gene: TRBD2
V gene: TRBV5-6
J gene: TRBJ2-7
clone size: medium-sized
CDR3 protein: CASSFGTSWYEQYF
CDR3 DNA: TGTGCCAGCAGCTTCGGGACTAGCTGGTACGAGCAGTACTTC

D gene: TRBD2
V gene: TRBV10-3
J gene: TRBJ2-1
clone size: NA
CDR3 protein: CAISSTSGVDNEQFF
CDR3 DNA: TGTGCCATCAGTTCAACTAGCGGGGTAGACAATGAGCAGTTCTTC

D gene: NA
V gene: TRBV5-1
J gene: TRBJ2-6
clone size: once
CDR3 protein: CASSLLGSAGANVLTF
CDR3 DNA: TGCGCCAGCAGCTTGTTGGGGAGTGCTGGGGCCAACGTCCTGACTTTC

D gene: NA
V gene: TRBV27
J gene: TRBJ2-7
clone size: once
CDR3 protein: CASSVYGAPSSYEQYF
CDR3 DNA: TGTGCCAGCTCCGTGTATGGGGCGCCGAGCTCCTACGAGCAGTACTTC

D gene: NA
V gene: TRBV15
J gene: TRBJ2-4
clone size: NA
CDR3 protein: CATSRDAGAGNIQYF
CDR3 DNA: TGTGCCACCAGCAGAGACGCGGGGGCGGGAAACATTCAGTACTTC

D gene: NA
V gene: TRBV19
J gene: TRBJ2-7
clone size: NA
CDR3 protein: CASSVGLYDYEQYF
CDR3 DNA: TGTGCCAGTAGTGTCGGACTCTACGACTACGAGCAGTACTTC

D gene: NA
V gene: TRBV19
J gene: TRBJ2-1
clone size: NA
CDR3 protein: CASTGSPHYNEQFF
CDR3 DNA: TGTGCCAGTACCGGGAGCCCCCACTACAATGAGCAGTTCTTC

D gene: TRBD2
V gene: TRBV10-1
J gene: TRBJ2-7
clone size: NA
CDR3 protein: CASSEGLAGESSYEQYF
CDR3 DNA: TGCGCCAGCAGTGAGGGACTAGCGGGGGAGAGCTCCTACGAGCAGTACTTC

D gene: NA
V gene: TRBV5-1
J gene: TRBJ2-7
clone size: NA
CDR3 protein: CASSFGRPYEQYF
CDR3 DNA: TGCGCCAGCAGCTTCGGGAGACCTTACGAGCAGTACTTC

D gene: TRBD2
V gene: TRBV19
J gene: TRBJ2-1
clone size: NA
CDR3 protein: CASSNNFKRGARNEQFF
CDR3 DNA: TGTGCCAGTAGTAATAACTTCAAGCGGGGGGCCCGCAATGAGCAGTTCTTC